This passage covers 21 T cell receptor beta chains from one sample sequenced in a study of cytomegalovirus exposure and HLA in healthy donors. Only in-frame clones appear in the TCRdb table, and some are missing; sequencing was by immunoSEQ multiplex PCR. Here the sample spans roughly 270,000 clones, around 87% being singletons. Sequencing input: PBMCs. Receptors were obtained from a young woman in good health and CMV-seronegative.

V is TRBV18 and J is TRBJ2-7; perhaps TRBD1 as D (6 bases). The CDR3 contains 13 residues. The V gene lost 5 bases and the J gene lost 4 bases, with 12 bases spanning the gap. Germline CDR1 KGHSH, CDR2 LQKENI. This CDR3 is CASSAGTSYEQYF. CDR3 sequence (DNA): TGTGCCAGCTCAGCCGGGACATCTTACGAGCAGTACTTC.

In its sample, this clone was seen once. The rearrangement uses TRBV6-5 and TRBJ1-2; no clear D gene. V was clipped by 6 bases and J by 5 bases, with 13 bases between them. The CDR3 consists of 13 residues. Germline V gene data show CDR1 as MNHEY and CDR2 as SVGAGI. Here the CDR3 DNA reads TGTGCCAGCAGCGACGCGAGAGGATATGGCTACACCTTC. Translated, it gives CASSDARGYGYTF.

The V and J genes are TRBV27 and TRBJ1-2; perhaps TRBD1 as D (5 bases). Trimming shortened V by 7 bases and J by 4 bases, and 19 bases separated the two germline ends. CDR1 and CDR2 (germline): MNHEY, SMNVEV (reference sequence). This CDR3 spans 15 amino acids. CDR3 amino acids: CASKAITGLGYGYTF. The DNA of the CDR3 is TGTGCCAGCAAGGCTATCACAGGTTTAGGCTATGGCTACACCTTC.

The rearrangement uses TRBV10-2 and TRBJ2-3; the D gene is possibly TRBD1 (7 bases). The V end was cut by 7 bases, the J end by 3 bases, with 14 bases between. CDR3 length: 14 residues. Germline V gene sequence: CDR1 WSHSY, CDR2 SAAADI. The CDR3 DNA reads TGCGCCAGCACCGACCAGGGGGGTACAGATACGCAGTATTTT. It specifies CASTDQGGTDTQYF.

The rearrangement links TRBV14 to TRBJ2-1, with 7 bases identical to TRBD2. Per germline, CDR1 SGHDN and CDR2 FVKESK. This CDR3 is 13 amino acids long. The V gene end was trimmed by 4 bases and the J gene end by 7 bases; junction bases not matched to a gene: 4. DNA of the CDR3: TGTGCCAGCAGCCTTCGGACTAGAAATGAGCAGTTCTTC. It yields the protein CASSLRTRNEQFF. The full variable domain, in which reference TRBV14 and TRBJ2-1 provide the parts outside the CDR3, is EAGVTQFPSHSVIEKGQTVTLRCDPISGHDNLYWYRRVMGKEIKFLLHFVKESKQDESGMPNNRFLAERTGGTYSTLKVQPAELEDSGVYFCASSLRTRNEQFFGPGTRLTVL.

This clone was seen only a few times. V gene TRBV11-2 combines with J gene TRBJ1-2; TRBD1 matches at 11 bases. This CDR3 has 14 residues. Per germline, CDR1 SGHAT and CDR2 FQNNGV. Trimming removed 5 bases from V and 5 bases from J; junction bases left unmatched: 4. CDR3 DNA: TGTGCCAGCAGCCTCGGGACAGGGGGATATGGCTACACCTTC. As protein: CASSLGTGGYGYTF.

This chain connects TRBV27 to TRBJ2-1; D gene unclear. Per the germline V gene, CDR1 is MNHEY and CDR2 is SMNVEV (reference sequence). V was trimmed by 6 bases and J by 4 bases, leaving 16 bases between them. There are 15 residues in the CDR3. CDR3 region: CASSPQEDQYNEQFF. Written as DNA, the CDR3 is TGTGCCAGCAGCCCCCAGGAAGACCAATACAATGAGCAGTTCTTC.

CDR3 nucleotide sequence: TGTGCCAGCAGCTGGACAGGGGTGAACACTGAAGCTTTCTTT. This sequence encodes CASSWTGVNTEAFF. This chain uses TRBV6-5 with TRBJ1-1; 9 nucleotides match TRBD1. There are 14 residues in the CDR3. J lost 0 bases, V lost 6 bases, and 2 bases had no gene match. Per germline, CDR1 MNHEY and CDR2 SVGAGI.

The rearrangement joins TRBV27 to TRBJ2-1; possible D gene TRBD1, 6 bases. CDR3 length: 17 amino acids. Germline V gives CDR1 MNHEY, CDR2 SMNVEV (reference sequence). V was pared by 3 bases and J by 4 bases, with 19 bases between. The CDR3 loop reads CASSFSEGKGGYNEQFF. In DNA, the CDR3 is TGTGCCAGCAGTTTTTCAGAAGGGAAAGGGGGATACAATGAGCAGTTCTTC.

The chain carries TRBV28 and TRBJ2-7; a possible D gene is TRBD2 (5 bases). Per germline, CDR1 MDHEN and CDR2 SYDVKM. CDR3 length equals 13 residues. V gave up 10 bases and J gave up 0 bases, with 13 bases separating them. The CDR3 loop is CATRAGSSYEQYF. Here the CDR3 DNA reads TGTGCCACCCGCGCGGGTAGCTCCTACGAGCAGTACTTC. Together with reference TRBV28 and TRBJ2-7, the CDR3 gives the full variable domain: DVKVTQSSRYLVKRTGEKVFLECVQDMDHENMFWYRQDPGLGLRLIYFSYDVKMKEKGDIPEGYSVSREKKERFSLILESASTNQTSMYLCATRAGSSYEQYFGPGTRLTVT.

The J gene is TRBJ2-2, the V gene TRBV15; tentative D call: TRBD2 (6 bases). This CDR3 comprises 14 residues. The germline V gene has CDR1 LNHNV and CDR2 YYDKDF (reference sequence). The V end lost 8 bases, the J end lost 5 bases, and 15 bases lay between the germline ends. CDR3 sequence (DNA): TGTGCCACCTCAGACGCGGGATGGACCGGGGAGCTGTTTTTT. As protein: CATSDAGWTGELFF.

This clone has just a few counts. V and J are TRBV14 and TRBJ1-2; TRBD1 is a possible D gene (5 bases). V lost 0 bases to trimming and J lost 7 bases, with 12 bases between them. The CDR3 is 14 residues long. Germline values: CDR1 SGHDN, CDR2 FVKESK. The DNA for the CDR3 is TGTGCCAGCAGCCAAGATCGGGCAGGGATTGGCTACACCTTC. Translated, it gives CASSQDRAGIGYTF.

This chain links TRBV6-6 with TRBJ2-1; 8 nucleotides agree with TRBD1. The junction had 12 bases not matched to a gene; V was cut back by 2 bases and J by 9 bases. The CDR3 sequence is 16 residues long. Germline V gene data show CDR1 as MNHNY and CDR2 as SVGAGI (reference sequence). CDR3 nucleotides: TGTGCCAGCAGTTACCAGGGGGCGCGTATGAGGACTGAGCAGTTCTTC. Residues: CASSYQGARMRTEQFF.

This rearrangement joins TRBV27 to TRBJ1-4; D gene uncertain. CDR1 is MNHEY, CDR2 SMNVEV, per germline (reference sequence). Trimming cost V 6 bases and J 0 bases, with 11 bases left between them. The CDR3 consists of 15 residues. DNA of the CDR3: TGTGCCAGCAGCGAACGGAGGGCAACTAATGAAAAACTGTTTTTT. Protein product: CASSERRATNEKLFF.

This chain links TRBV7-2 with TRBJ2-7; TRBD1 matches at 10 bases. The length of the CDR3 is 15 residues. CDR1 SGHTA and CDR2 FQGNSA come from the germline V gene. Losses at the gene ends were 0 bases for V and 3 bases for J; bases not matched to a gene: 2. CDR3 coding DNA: TGTGCCAGCAGCTTAGCGGGACAGGGGCTCTACGAGCAGTACTTC. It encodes CASSLAGQGLYEQYF.

The CDR3 reads CASSFLPGQGLLWGNTIYF. CDR3 coding DNA: TGTGCCAGCAGTTTCCTACCGGGACAGGGACTGCTGTGGGGAAACACCATATATTTT. The V and J genes are TRBV28 and TRBJ1-3, with 9 bases aligning to TRBD1. There are 19 residues in the CDR3. CDR1 and CDR2 from the germline V gene are MDHEN and SYDVKM. The V gene end was trimmed by 3 bases and the J gene end by 4 bases; junction bases not matched to a gene: 16.

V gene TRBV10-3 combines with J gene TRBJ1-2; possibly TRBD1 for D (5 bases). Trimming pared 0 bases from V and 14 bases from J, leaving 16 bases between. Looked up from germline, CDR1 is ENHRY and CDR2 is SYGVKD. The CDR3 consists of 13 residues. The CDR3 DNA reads TGTGCCATCAGTGAGTCGAAGAAAGGGGCGAAGACCTTC. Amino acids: CAISESKKGAKTF.

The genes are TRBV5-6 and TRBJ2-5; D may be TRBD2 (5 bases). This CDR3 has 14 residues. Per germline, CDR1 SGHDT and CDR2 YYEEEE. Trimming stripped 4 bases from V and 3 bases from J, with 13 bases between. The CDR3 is CASSGLSREETQYF. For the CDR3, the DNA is TGTGCCAGCAGCGGACTTAGTCGGGAAGAGACCCAGTACTTC.

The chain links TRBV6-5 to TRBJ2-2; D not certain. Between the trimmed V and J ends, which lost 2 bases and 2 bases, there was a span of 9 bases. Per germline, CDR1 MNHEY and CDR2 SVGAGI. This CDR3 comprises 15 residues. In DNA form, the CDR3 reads TGTGCCAGCAGTTACAGTCAGGATAACACCGGGGAGCTGTTTTTT. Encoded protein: CASSYSQDNTGELFF.

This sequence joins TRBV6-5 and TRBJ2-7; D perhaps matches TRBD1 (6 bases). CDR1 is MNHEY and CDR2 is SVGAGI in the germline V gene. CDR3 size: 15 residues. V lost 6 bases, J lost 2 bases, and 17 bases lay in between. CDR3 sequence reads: CASRHSGTTTYEQYF. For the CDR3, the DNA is TGTGCCAGCAGACATTCCGGGACAACCACCTACGAGCAGTACTTC.

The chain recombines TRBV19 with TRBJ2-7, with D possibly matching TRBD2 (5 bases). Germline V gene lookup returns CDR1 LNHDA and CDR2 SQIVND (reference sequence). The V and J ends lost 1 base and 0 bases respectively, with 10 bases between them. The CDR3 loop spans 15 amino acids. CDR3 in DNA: TGTGCCAGTAGTATAGGAGGGCCCAGCTCCTACGAGCAGTACTTC. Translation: CASSIGGPSSYEQYF.